This TCR beta chain was obtained from a study of blood T cell repertoires in COVID-19. Whole-study context: Spain, Italy and the United States supplied samples that represented acute and convalescent COVID-19. PBMCs, B-cell-depleted T cells, or T cells provided the cDNA or gDNA that made up the material.

CDR1 is GTSNPN, CDR2 SVGIG, per germline (reference sequence). V was cut by 5 bases and J by 4 bases, with 6 bases left in between. There are 12 residues in the CDR3. Authors' analysis steps: For nucleated cells, counts were estimated from reference gene primer amplification. Profiled with immunoSEQ multiplex PCR; TCRdb holds only in-frame clones, not every one. V, J and clone size are those of that table, while D and trimming were read from the DNA. This sample yields more than 100,000 clones, of which approximately 87% are seen a single time; almost 30% belongs to the top ten. Source material: peripheral blood. The sequence was collected from a woman between 65 and 79 years old with acute or convalescent COVID-19. The rearrangement uses TRBV30 and TRBJ1-6; D is possibly TRBD1 (6 bases). CDR3: CAWGQYNSPLHF. The CDR3 DNA reads as TGTGCCTGGGGACAGTATAATTCACCCCTCCACTTT.